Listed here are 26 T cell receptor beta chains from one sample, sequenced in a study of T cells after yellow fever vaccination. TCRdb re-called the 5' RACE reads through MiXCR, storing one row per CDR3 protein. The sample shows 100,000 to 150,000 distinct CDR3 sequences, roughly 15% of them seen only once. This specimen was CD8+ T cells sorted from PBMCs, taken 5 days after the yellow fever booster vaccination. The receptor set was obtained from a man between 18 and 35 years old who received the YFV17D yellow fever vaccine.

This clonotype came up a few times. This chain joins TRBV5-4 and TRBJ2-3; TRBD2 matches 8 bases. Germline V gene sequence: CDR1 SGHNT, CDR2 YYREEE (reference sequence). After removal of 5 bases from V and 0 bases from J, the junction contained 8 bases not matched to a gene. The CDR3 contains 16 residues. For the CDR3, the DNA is TGTGCCAGCAGTAGCTTTAGCGGGGCTAGCACAGATACGCAGTATTTT. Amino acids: CASSSFSGASTDTQYF.

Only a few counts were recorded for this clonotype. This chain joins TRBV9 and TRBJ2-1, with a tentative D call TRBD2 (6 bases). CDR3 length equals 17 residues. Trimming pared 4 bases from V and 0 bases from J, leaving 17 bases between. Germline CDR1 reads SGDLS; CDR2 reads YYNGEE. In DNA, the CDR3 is TGTGCCAGCAGCACGCGTGGATGGGGGGACTCCTACAATGAGCAGTTCTTC. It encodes CASSTRGWGDSYNEQFF.

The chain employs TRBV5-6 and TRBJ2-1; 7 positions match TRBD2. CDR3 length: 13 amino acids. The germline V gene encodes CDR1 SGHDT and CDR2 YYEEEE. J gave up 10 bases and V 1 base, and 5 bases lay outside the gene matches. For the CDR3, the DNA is TGTGCCAGCAGCTTGTGGGGGGGAGGCGAGCAGTTCTTC. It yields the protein CASSLWGGGEQFF.

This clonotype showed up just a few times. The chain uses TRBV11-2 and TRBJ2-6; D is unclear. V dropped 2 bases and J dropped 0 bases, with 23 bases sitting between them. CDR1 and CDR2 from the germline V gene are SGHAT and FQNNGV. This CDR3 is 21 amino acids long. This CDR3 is CASSLRAGLVPTRSGANVLTF. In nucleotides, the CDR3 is TGTGCCAGCAGCTTACGAGCCGGTCTCGTACCCACCCGCTCTGGGGCCAACGTCCTGACTTTC.

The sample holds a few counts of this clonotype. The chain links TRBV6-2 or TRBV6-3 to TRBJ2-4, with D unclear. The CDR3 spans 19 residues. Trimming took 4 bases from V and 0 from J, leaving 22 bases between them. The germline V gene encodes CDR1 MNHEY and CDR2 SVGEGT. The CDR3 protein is CASSSGRVQVDLAKNIQYF. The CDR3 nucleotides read TGTGCCAGCAGTTCAGGTCGGGTGCAGGTGGACCTAGCCAAAAACATTCAGTACTTC.

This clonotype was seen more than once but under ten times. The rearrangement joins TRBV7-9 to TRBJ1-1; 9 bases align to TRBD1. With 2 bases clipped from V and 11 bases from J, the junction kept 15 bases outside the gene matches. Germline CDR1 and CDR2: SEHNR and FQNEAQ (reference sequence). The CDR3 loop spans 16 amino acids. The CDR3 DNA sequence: TGTGCCAGCAGCTTAAGGGGGCATGGACAGGGGTTTTCTGCTTTCTTT. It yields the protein CASSLRGHGQGFSAFF.

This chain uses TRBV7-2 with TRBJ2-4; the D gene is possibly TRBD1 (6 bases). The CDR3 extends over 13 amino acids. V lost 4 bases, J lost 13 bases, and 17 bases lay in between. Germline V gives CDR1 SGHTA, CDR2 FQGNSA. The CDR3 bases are TGTGCCAGCAGCTCCATTTCGATGGGGGCGCAGTACTTC. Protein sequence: CASSSISMGAQYF.

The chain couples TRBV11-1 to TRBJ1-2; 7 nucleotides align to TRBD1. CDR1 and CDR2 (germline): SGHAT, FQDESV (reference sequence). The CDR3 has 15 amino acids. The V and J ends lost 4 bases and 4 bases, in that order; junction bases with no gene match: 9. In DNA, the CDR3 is TGTGCCAGCAGCTGGGCCCCGGGACAGCTCTATGGCTACACCTTC. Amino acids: CASSWAPGQLYGYTF.

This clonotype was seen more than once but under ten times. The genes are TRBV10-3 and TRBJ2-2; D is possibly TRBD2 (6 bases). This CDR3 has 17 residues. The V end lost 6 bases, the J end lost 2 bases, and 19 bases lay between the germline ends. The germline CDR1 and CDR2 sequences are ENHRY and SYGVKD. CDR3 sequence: CAIRPGLGLVNTGELFF. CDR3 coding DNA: TGTGCCATCAGGCCGGGACTTGGATTGGTCAACACCGGGGAGCTGTTTTTT.

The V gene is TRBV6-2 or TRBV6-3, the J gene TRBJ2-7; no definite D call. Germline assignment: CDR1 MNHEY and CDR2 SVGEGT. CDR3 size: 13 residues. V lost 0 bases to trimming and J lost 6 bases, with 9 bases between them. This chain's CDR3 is CASSYSIGSEQYF. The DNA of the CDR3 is TGTGCCAGCAGTTACTCAATAGGATCCGAGCAGTACTTC.

The CDR3 sequence is CASSLGFGLEEQYF. As DNA, the CDR3 is TGTGCCAGCAGCTTAGGTTTCGGTTTAGAAGAGCAGTACTTC. The rearrangement links TRBV11-3 to TRBJ2-7; no reliable D call. The ends were cut back, 1 base at V and 7 bases at J, with 14 bases in the middle. The CDR3 spans 14 residues. Per the germline V gene, CDR1 is SGHNT and CDR2 is YENEEA. The complete variable domain, with remaining parts taken from reference TRBV11-3 and TRBJ2-7, reads EAGVVQSPRYKIIEKKQPVAFWCNPISGHNTLYWYLQNLGQGPELLIRYENEEAVDDSQLPKDRFSAERLKGVDSTLKIQPAELGDSAVYLCASSLGFGLEEQYFGPGTRLTVT.

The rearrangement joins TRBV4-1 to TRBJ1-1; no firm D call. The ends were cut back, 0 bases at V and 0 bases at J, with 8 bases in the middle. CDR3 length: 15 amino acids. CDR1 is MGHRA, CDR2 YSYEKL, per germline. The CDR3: CASSQDPAMNTEAFF. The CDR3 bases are TGCGCCAGCAGCCAAGACCCAGCCATGAACACTGAAGCTTTCTTT.

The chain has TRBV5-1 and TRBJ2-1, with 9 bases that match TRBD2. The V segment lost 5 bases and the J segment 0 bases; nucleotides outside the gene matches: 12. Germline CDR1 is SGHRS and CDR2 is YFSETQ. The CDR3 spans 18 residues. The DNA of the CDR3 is TGCGCCAGCAGGCCCCCCGTTAGCGGGGGAAGCTCCTACAATGAGCAGTTCTTC. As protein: CASRPPVSGGSSYNEQFF.

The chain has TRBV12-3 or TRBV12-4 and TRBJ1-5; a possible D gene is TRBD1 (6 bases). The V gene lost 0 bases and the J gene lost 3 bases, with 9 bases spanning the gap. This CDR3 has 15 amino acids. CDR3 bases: TGTGCCAGCAGTTTAGCGACAGGTTACAATCAGCCCCAGCATTTT. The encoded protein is CASSLATGYNQPQHF.

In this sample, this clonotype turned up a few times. The chain's CDR3 is CASSSDRGDEQYV. CDR3 sequence (DNA): TGCGCCAGCAGCTCAGACAGGGGGGACGAGCAGTACGTC. The rearrangement links TRBV5-1 to TRBJ2-7; 9 bases are a match to TRBD1. The V gene's germline CDR1 is SGHRS and CDR2 YFSETQ. V lost 3 bases to trimming and J lost 5 bases; unmatched junction nucleotides: 3. The CDR3 runs 13 residues.

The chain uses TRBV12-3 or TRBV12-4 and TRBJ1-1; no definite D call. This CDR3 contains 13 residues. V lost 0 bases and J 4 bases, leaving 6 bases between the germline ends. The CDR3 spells CASSLAVSTEAFF. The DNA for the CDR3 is TGTGCCAGCAGTTTAGCGGTGAGCACTGAAGCTTTCTTT.

Here the CDR3 DNA reads TGTGCCAGCAGTCCTGCCTTCAGTGAGCAGTTCTTC. The encoded protein is CASSPAFSEQFF. V and J are TRBV6-2 or TRBV6-3 and TRBJ2-1; no reliable D call. Trimming cost V 5 bases and J 9 bases, with 11 bases left between them. CDR3 length: 12 amino acids. Per germline, CDR1 MNHEY and CDR2 SVGEGT.

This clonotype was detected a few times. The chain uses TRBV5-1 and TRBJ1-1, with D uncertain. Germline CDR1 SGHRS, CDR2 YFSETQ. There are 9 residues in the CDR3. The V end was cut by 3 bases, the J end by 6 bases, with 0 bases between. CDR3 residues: CASSSEAFF. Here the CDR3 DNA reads TGCGCCAGCAGCTCTGAAGCTTTCTTT.

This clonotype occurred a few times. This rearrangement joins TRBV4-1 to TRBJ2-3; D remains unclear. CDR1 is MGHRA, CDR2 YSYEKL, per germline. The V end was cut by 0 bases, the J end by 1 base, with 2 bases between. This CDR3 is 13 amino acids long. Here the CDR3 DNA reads TGCGCCAGCAGCCAAGACGGCACAGATACGCAGTATTTT. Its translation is CASSQDGTDTQYF.

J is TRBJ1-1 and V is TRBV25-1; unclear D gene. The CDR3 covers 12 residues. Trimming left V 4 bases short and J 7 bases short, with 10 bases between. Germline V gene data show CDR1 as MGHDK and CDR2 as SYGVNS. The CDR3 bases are TGTGCCAGCAGTGCGCCCCTCAATGAAGCTTTCTTT. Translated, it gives CASSAPLNEAFF.

CDR3 residues: CSVVQELADTQYF. CDR3 coding DNA: TGCAGCGTTGTGCAGGAGTTGGCAGATACGCAGTATTTT. This rearrangement joins TRBV29-1 to TRBJ2-3; D not certain. The germline V gene encodes CDR1 SQVTM and CDR2 ANQGSEA. V lost 4 bases and J 4 bases, leaving 12 bases between the germline ends. This CDR3 is built from 13 residues.

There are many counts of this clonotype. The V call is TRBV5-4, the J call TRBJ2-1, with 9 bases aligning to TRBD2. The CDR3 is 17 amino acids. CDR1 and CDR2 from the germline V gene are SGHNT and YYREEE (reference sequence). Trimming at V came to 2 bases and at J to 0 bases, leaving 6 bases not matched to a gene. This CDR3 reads CASSFGAGGSSYNEQFF. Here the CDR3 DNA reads TGTGCCAGCAGCTTTGGGGCGGGAGGGAGCTCCTACAATGAGCAGTTCTTC.

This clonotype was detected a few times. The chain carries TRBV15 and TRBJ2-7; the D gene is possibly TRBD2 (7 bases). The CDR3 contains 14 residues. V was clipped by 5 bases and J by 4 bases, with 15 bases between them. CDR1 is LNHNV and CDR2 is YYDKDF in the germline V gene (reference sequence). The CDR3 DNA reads TGTGCCACCAGCCAAGGCGGGGGCCCATACGAGCAGTACTTC. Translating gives CATSQGGGPYEQYF.

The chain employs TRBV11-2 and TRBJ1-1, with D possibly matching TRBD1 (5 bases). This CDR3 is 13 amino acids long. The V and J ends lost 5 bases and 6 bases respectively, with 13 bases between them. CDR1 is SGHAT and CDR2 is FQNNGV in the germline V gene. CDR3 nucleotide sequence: TGTGCCAGCAGCCCGCCAGGGAAGGCTGAAGCTTTCTTT. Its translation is CASSPPGKAEAFF.

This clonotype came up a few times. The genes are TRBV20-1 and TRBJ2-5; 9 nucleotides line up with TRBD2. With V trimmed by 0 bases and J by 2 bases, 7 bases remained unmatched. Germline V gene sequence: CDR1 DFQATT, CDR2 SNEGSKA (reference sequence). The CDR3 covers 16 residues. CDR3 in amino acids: CSARDFGTSKQETQYF. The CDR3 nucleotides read TGCAGTGCTAGAGATTTTGGGACTAGCAAGCAAGAGACCCAGTACTTC.

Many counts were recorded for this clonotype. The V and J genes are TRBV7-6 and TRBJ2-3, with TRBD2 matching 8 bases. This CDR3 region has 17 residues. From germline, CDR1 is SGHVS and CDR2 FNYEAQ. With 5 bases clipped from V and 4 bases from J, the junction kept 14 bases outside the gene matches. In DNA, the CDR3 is TGTGCCAGCAGCCCCATCCTCGGGACTAGTGGATCAGATACGCAGTATTTT. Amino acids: CASSPILGTSGSDTQYF.